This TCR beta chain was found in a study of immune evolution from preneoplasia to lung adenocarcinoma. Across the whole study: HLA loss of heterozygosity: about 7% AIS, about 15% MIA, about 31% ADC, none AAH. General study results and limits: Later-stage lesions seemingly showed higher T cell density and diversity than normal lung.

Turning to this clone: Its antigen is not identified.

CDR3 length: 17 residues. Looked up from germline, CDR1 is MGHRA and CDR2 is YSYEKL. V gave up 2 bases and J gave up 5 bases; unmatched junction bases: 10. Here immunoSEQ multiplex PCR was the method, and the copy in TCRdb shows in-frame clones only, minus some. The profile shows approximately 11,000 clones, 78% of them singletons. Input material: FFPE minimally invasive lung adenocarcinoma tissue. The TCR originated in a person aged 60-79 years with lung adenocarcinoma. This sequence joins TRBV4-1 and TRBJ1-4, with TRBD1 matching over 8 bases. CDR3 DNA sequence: TGCGCCAGCAGCCAACAGAGCCCGGGACAGGAGAATGAAAAACTGTTTTTT. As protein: CASSQQSPGQENEKLFF.